One sample yielded the 21 T cell receptor beta chains listed below, sequenced in a study of blood T cells in healthy people across ages. Then a second PCR, running roughly 7 to 11 cycles, was carried out with a sample-barcoded 5' primer and a J-beta primer mix. One entry per CDR3 protein results from TCRdb running MiXCR on the 5' RACE reads. The table has approximately 900,000 distinct CDR3 sequences, about 27% seen once. These sequences were also reported in another study, on T cells of mothers and their children.

Sequencing was carried out using blood. The receptors here all came from a woman aged 40 to 50 in good health.

About this clonotype: The conserved final phenylalanine or tryptophan is absent from the CDR3, which likely points to a read error. This chain links TRBV6-5 with TRBJ1-1; no reliable D call. The CDR3 contains 15 residues. CDR1 MNHEY and CDR2 SVGAGI come from the germline V gene. Trimming cost V 6 bases and J 1 base, with 15 bases left between them. The CDR3 DNA is TGTGCCAGCAGCGAAAGCTGGAGGCGGAACACTGAAGCTTTCTTG. This encodes CASSESWRRNTEAFL.

The table lists this clonotype with a few counts. The V call is TRBV5-1, the J call TRBJ1-1, with D unresolved. Between the trimmed V and J ends, which lost 0 bases and 11 bases, there was a span of 8 bases. The CDR3 has 11 residues. Germline CDR1 and CDR2: SGHRS and YFSETQ. For the CDR3, the DNA is TGCGCCAGCAGCTTGGACAGTTACGCTTTCTTT. Encoded protein: CASSLDSYAFF.

This clonotype was observed a handful of times. Written as DNA, the CDR3 is TGCGCCAGCAGACAACGCGGACAGGGGCCCGCAGATACGCAGTATTTT. This encodes CASRQRGQGPADTQYF. The chain links TRBV5-1 to TRBJ2-3, with TRBD1 matching 9 bases. Germline V gene data show CDR1 as SGHRS and CDR2 as YFSETQ. J was trimmed by 4 bases and V by 5 bases; bases with no gene match: 11. The CDR3 length is 16 residues. Together with reference TRBV5-1 and TRBJ2-3, the CDR3 gives the full variable domain: KAGVTQTPRYLIKTRGQQVTLSCSPISGHRSVSWYQQTPGQGLQFLFEYFSETQRNKGNFPGRFSGRQFSNSRSEMNVSTLELGDSALYLCASRQRGQGPADTQYFGPGTRLTVL.

V gene TRBV29-1 combines with J gene TRBJ2-5, with 10 bases that match TRBD1. Germline assignment: CDR1 SQVTM and CDR2 ANQGSEA. The CDR3 length is 14 residues. Trimming cost V 3 bases and J 3 bases; bases outside gene matches: 4. CDR3 sequence: CSVDGDRGEETQYF. The CDR3 DNA reads TGCAGCGTTGACGGGGACAGGGGCGAAGAGACCCAGTACTTC.

This clonotype turned up a few times. The chain links TRBV4-1 to TRBJ2-1; D might be TRBD1 (6 bases). Germline CDR1 MGHRA, CDR2 YSYEKL. V dropped 0 bases and J dropped 10 bases, with 19 bases sitting between them. This CDR3 is 16 amino acids long. CDR3 nucleotides: TGCGCCAGCAGCCAAGAAGGCGGCAGGGGTTCCTACGAGCAGTTCTTC. It encodes CASSQEGGRGSYEQFF.

The V and J genes are TRBV7-9 and TRBJ1-2; no firm D call. Per the germline V gene, CDR1 is SEHNR and CDR2 is FQNEAQ (reference sequence). The CDR3 is made up of 16 amino acids. With 1 base removed from V and 5 bases from J, the gap between germline ends came to 17 bases. The CDR3 spells CASSLEHMAEVYGYTF. CDR3 coding DNA: TGTGCCAGCAGCTTAGAGCACATGGCGGAAGTTTATGGCTACACCTTC.

Of note for this clonotype: This clone may be a read error of a much larger clone one base away. The chain combines TRBV5-6 with TRBJ2-3; no firm D call. Germline loops: CDR1 SGHDT, CDR2 YYEEEE. V was cut by 4 bases and J by 6 bases, with 12 bases left in between. The length of the CDR3 is 13 residues. CDR3 DNA: TGTGCCAGCAGCCCGGATGTAGTGGATACGCAGTATTTT. It translates to CASSPDVVDTQYF.

V is TRBV20-1 and J is TRBJ2-7, with 9 nucleotides matching TRBD2. CDR1 and CDR2 (germline): DFQATT, SNEGSKA (reference sequence). This CDR3 comprises 13 residues. V dropped 8 bases and J dropped 2; count of bases not matched to a gene: 7. The CDR3 DNA is TGCAGTCCAAGTAGACTAGCGGCCTACGAGCAGTACTTC. Protein product: CSPSRLAAYEQYF.

Only a few counts were recorded for this clonotype. One end of the junction varies from germline; a read error may be responsible. J is TRBJ2-3 and V is TRBV18, with D perhaps given as TRBD1 or TRBD2 (6 bases each). CDR3 length equals 16 residues. Germline CDR1 is KGHSH and CDR2 is LQKENI. CDR3 residues: CASSPLDGGSTDMQYF. Here the CDR3 DNA reads TGTGCCAGCTCACCACTGGACGGGGGCAGCACAGATATGCAGTATTTT.

The chain recombines TRBV18 with TRBJ1-1; 8 bases are shared with TRBD1. This CDR3 has 16 residues. Germline V CDR1 and CDR2: KGHSH, LQKENI. J was trimmed by 5 bases and V by 0 bases; bases with no gene match: 8. The CDR3 DNA reads TGTGCCAGCTCACCACCAAATTCAGGGGGCGAGACTGAAGCTTTCTTT. Protein product: CASSPPNSGGETEAFF. The variable domain in full, completed from reference TRBV18 and TRBJ1-1, reads NAGVMQNPRHLVRRRGQEARLRCSPMKGHSHVYWYRQLPEEGLKFMVYLQKENIIDESGMPKERFSAEFPKEGPSILRIQQVVRGDSAAYFCASSPPNSGGETEAFFGQGTRLTVV.

The chain has TRBV11-1 and TRBJ2-2; 7 bases match TRBD2. This CDR3 region has 15 residues. Trimming at V came to 5 bases and at J to 2 bases, leaving 5 bases not matched to a gene. CDR1 SGHAT and CDR2 FQDESV come from the germline V gene (reference sequence). The CDR3 sequence: CASSQGLPNTGELFF. The CDR3 DNA is TGTGCCAGCAGCCAGGGACTACCTAACACCGGGGAGCTGTTTTTT.

This sequence joins TRBV20-1 and TRBJ1-2; D not certain. The CDR3 has 12 residues. Germline values: CDR1 DFQATT, CDR2 SNEGSKA (reference sequence). Trimming pared 2 bases from V and 5 bases from J, leaving 9 bases between. The CDR3, as DNA: TGCAGTGCTAGACGCATGATGTATGGCTACACCTTC. The encoded protein is CSARRMMYGYTF.

The chain links TRBV7-8 to TRBJ2-1; 7 nucleotides align to TRBD2. Trimming at V came to 2 bases and at J to 3 bases, leaving 16 bases not matched to a gene. The germline gives CDR1 SGHVS, CDR2 FQNEAQ. This CDR3 region has 19 residues. The DNA for the CDR3 is TGTGCCAGCAGCTTAAACCGGCCACGTGGGGGGGGAGGCTACAATGAGCAGTTCTTC. Translating gives CASSLNRPRGGGGYNEQFF. Full variable domain (remainder filled in from reference TRBV7-8 and TRBJ2-1): GAGVSQSPRYKVAKRGQDVALRCDPISGHVSLFWYQQALGQGPEFLTYFQNEAQLDKSGLPSDRFFAERPEGSVSTLKIQRTQQEDSAVYLCASSLNRPRGGGGYNEQFFGPGTRLTVL.

The V call is TRBV6-4, the J call TRBJ1-1; 8 positions agree with TRBD1. Germline V gives CDR1 MRHNA, CDR2 SNTAGT. This CDR3 region has 15 residues. V trimming: 7 bases; J trimming: 3 bases; junction bases outside the gene matches: 10. The CDR3 coding sequence is TGTGCCAGCATAAAACCAGGGGGCCGGGACACTGAAGCTTTCTTT. This encodes CASIKPGGRDTEAFF.

This clonotype was recorded at least ten times. The chain recombines TRBV29-1 with TRBJ2-7; 13 nucleotides match TRBD2. With 6 bases clipped from V and 3 bases from J, the junction kept 5 bases outside the gene matches. There are 14 residues in the CDR3. Germline V gene data show CDR1 as SQVTM and CDR2 as ANQGSEA. The CDR3 is CSVAGLAGDYEQYF. CDR3 bases: TGCAGCGTCGCCGGACTAGCGGGGGACTACGAGCAGTACTTC.

This clonotype was counted only a few times. V usage is TRBV20-1 and J usage is TRBJ1-2; TRBD1 is a possible D gene (5 bases). The CDR3 has 17 amino acids. Germline lookup yields CDR1 DFQATT and CDR2 SNEGSKA (reference sequence). V was cut by 1 base and J by 1 base, with 19 bases left in between. This CDR3 is CSARVKVMGRLNYGYTF. The DNA for the CDR3 is TGCAGTGCTAGAGTAAAGGTGATGGGACGGCTTAACTATGGCTACACCTTC.

In this sample, this clonotype turned up many times. The genes are TRBV5-1 and TRBJ2-6; D is uncertain. The CDR3 is 16 amino acids. Per the germline V gene, CDR1 is SGHRS and CDR2 is YFSETQ. Trimming left V 0 bases short and J 0 bases short, with 7 bases between. The CDR3 loop is CASSLGQSSGANVLTF. The CDR3 DNA reads TGCGCCAGCAGCTTGGGACAAAGCTCTGGGGCCAACGTCCTGACTTTC.

At least ten counts were recorded for this clonotype. This rearrangement joins TRBV20-1 to TRBJ2-7; 7 bases agree with TRBD1. There are 12 residues in the CDR3. The V and J ends lost 0 bases and 6 bases, in that order; junction bases with no gene match: 2. CDR1 and CDR2 from the germline V gene are DFQATT and SNEGSKA (reference sequence). This CDR3 is CSAREQGSEQYF. The CDR3 coding sequence is TGCAGTGCTAGAGAACAGGGGAGCGAGCAGTACTTC.

This clonotype was found many times. The chain links TRBV4-2 to TRBJ2-7; 7 bases line up with TRBD2. The length of the CDR3 is 16 residues. Germline CDR1 reads LGHNA; CDR2 reads YNFKEQ. Losses at the gene ends were 3 bases for V and 4 bases for J; bases not matched to a gene: 12. The CDR3 region is CASSQADTGGIYEQYF. CDR3 DNA: TGTGCCAGCAGCCAGGCCGACACGGGAGGTATTTACGAGCAGTACTTC.

This rearrangement joins TRBV20-1 to TRBJ1-1; no clear D gene. CDR1 DFQATT and CDR2 SNEGSKA come from the germline V gene (reference sequence). The CDR3 spans 14 residues. V was pared by 4 bases and J by 3 bases, with 15 bases between. CDR3 region: CSAIPAGRDTEAFF. CDR3 coding DNA: TGCAGTGCTATTCCGGCGGGTCGTGACACTGAAGCTTTCTTT.

In the case of this clonotype: A much larger clone sits a single nucleotide away, making a read error possible. The chain recombines TRBV20-1 with TRBJ2-6; TRBD1 matches 7 bases. Germline values: CDR1 DFQATT, CDR2 SNEGSKA (reference sequence). The CDR3 contains 16 residues. The CDR3 sequence is CSANRQGFSGTNVLTF. The CDR3 bases are TGCAGTGCTAACCGACAGGGATTCTCTGGGACCAACGTCCTGACTTTC.